A single sample is the source of the 30 T cell receptor beta chains below, sequenced in a study of human T cells and chemical hapten exposure. TCRdb ran MiXCR on the RACE reads and lists one entry per CDR3 protein. The sample has approximately 79,000 distinct CDR3 sequences; over 6.5% are singletons. The time point is: pre-sensitization, week 0. Treatment of the sample: therapeutic diphenylcyclopropenone sensitization with weekly scalp DPC. Sequenced material: whole blood, taken in connection with sensitization to the hapten diphenylcyclopropenone (DPC). These receptors all come from a man aged 40-49 years with alopecia areata. Some clones in this sample may be carry-over from other donors' samples.

This clonotype appeared many times. The chain couples TRBV28 to TRBJ1-6; 8 bases are shared with TRBD1. The CDR3 covers 15 residues. J gave up 7 bases and V 2 bases, and 4 bases lay outside the gene matches. CDR1 and CDR2 from the germline V gene are MDHEN and SYDVKM. Here the CDR3 DNA reads TGTGCCAGCAGTTTAGTTACAGGGGGAAATTCACCCCTCCACTTT. This encodes CASSLVTGGNSPLHF.

This chain links TRBV5-1 with TRBJ2-1; the match to TRBD2 covers 15 bases. The CDR3 has 18 residues. Trimming at V came to 2 bases and at J to 0 bases, leaving 3 bases not matched to a gene. Germline-derived CDR1 and CDR2 are SGHRS and YFSETQ. CDR3 sequence (DNA): TGCGCCAGCAGCTTCGGGACTAGCGGGAGGTCCTCCTACAATGAGCAGTTCTTC. Translated: CASSFGTSGRSSYNEQFF. The full variable domain, rest sourced from reference TRBV5-1 and TRBJ2-1, is KAGVTQTPRYLIKTRGQQVTLSCSPISGHRSVSWYQQTPGQGLQFLFEYFSETQRNKGNFPGRFSGRQFSNSRSEMNVSTLELGDSALYLCASSFGTSGRSSYNEQFFGPGTRLTVL.

This clonotype came up many times. The chain carries TRBV9 and TRBJ2-3; D gene unclear. CDR1 is SGDLS, CDR2 YYNGEE, per germline. The CDR3 totals 12 residues. With 4 bases removed from V and 8 bases from J, the gap between germline ends came to 11 bases. Here the CDR3 DNA reads TGTGCCAGCAGCCCCCGTAGTGGTACGCAGTATTTT. Residues: CASSPRSGTQYF.

There are many counts of this clonotype. V is TRBV18 and J is TRBJ1-1; D unresolved. Between the trimmed V and J ends, which lost 3 bases and 5 bases, there was a span of 10 bases. CDR1 and CDR2 from the germline V gene are KGHSH and LQKENI. The CDR3 loop spans 13 amino acids. CDR3 DNA: TGTGCCAGCTCACCCATGCCGGGGACTGAAGCTTTCTTT. Translated: CASSPMPGTEAFF.

This clonotype was observed a handful of times. This chain connects TRBV4-3 to TRBJ2-3; D gene unclear. Trimming cost V 1 base and J 0 bases, with 8 bases left between them. CDR3 length equals 15 residues. Germline lookup yields CDR1 LGHNA and CDR2 YSLEER. DNA of the CDR3: TGCGCCAGCAGCCAAGGAGTTTTTAGCACAGATACGCAGTATTTT. It encodes CASSQGVFSTDTQYF.

The chain has TRBV5-1 and TRBJ2-3, with D maybe TRBD2 (6 bases). The CDR3 contains 16 residues. Germline V gives CDR1 SGHRS, CDR2 YFSETQ. With 0 bases removed from V and 2 bases from J, the gap between germline ends came to 13 bases. CDR3 sequence reads: CASSLESGAPTDTQYF. CDR3 nucleotide sequence: TGCGCCAGCAGCTTGGAGTCGGGAGCCCCCACAGATACGCAGTATTTT.

This clonotype showed up many times. This chain links TRBV28 with TRBJ1-2, with D perhaps TRBD1 (5 bases). Germline lookup yields CDR1 MDHEN and CDR2 SYDVKM. V was cut by 2 bases and J by 4 bases, with 5 bases left in between. CDR3 length equals 12 residues. The CDR3 loop reads CASSLTGYGYTF. The CDR3, as DNA: TGTGCCAGCAGTTTAACAGGCTATGGCTACACCTTC.

This clonotype turned up a few times. The chain carries TRBV11-1 and TRBJ1-1, with 7 bases aligning to TRBD1. The trim removed 5 bases at V and 4 bases at J, leaving 10 bases unmatched. The CDR3 has 15 residues. Germline assignment: CDR1 SGHAT and CDR2 FQDESV (reference sequence). This chain's CDR3 is CASSARQGIGTEAFF. CDR3 DNA: TGTGCCAGCAGCGCTCGACAGGGAATAGGCACTGAAGCTTTCTTT.

This clonotype occurred a few times. The CDR3 nucleotides are TGTGCCATCATGCCGGGACCAAACACAGATACGCAGTATTTT. Translation gives CAIMPGPNTDTQYF. V gene TRBV10-3 combines with J gene TRBJ2-3; TRBD1 or TRBD2 may be the D gene (5 bases each). V was pared by 7 bases and J by 2 bases, with 13 bases between. Germline CDR1 ENHRY, CDR2 SYGVKD. This CDR3 comprises 14 residues.

This clonotype was seen only a few times. The chain uses TRBV28 and TRBJ1-4, with unresolved D. The germline V gene encodes CDR1 MDHEN and CDR2 SYDVKM. This CDR3 region has 13 residues. The ends were cut back, 3 bases at V and 8 bases at J, with 10 bases in the middle. The CDR3, as DNA: TGTGCCAGCAGTTTGAACGGCCGGGAAAAACTGTTTTTT. This codes for CASSLNGREKLFF.

There are many counts of this clonotype. V is TRBV20-1 and J is TRBJ2-3; the match to TRBD2 covers 10 bases. The germline CDR1 and CDR2 sequences are DFQATT and SNEGSKA (reference sequence). Unmatched junction bases numbered 12, after V lost 6 bases and J lost 3 bases. This CDR3 is built from 16 residues. The CDR3 DNA reads TGCAGTGCAGAGCGGGAGGGATTTGGTCTAACAGATACGCAGTATTTT. As protein: CSAEREGFGLTDTQYF.

This clonotype has only a few counts. Here the CDR3 DNA reads TGTGCCACCAGCATCAGAGAGGGGACCGGGGCCAACGTCCTGACTTTC. This gives the protein CATSIREGTGANVLTF. V is TRBV15 and J is TRBJ2-6; either TRBD1 or TRBD2 may fit D (5 bases each). This CDR3 has 16 residues. V was trimmed by 4 bases and J by 4 bases, leaving 14 bases between them. Germline loops: CDR1 LNHNV, CDR2 YYDKDF (reference sequence). Full variable domain (outside the CDR3, taken from reference TRBV15 and TRBJ2-6): DAMVIQNPRYQVTQFGKPVTLSCSQTLNHNVMYWYQQKSSQAPKLLFHYYDKDFNNEADTPDNFQSRRPNTSFCFLDIRSPGLGDTAMYLCATSIREGTGANVLTFGAGSRLTVL.

This clonotype was seen repeatedly, ten times or more. V and J are TRBV7-2 and TRBJ2-3; 9 bases are shared with TRBD1. Germline CDR1 reads SGHTA; CDR2 reads FQGNSA. Unmatched junction bases numbered 3, after V lost 4 bases and J lost 1 base. This CDR3 contains 15 residues. The CDR3 here is CASSYRGPRTDTQYF. Here the CDR3 DNA reads TGTGCCAGCAGCTACAGGGGGCCGCGCACAGATACGCAGTATTTT.

In its sample, this clonotype was seen a few times. The rearrangement links TRBV12-3 or TRBV12-4 to TRBJ2-3, with D unresolved. V was pared by 6 bases and J by 0 bases, with 10 bases between. The CDR3 is made up of 14 amino acids. The CDR3: CASSVTASTDTQYF. In nucleotides, the CDR3 is TGTGCCAGCAGCGTTACGGCTAGCACAGATACGCAGTATTTT.

This clonotype has at least ten counts. V is TRBV4-2 and J is TRBJ2-5; D unresolved. The CDR3 contains 14 residues. In germline, CDR1 is LGHNA, CDR2 YNFKEQ. The ends were cut back, 2 bases at V and 2 bases at J, with 9 bases in the middle. CDR3 protein: CASSQPLQQETQYF. Written as DNA, the CDR3 is TGTGCCAGCAGCCAACCGTTACAGCAAGAGACCCAGTACTTC.

The chain is built from TRBV4-3 and TRBJ2-7; 8 bases are a match to TRBD2. V was pared by 0 bases and J by 3 bases, with 16 bases of the junction left unmatched. Germline V gene sequence: CDR1 LGHNA, CDR2 YSLEER. This CDR3 comprises 19 residues. The CDR3 sequence: CASSQDPQRAGGCFYEQYF. DNA for the CDR3: TGCGCCAGCAGCCAAGATCCCCAGAGGGCGGGAGGATGCTTCTACGAGCAGTACTTC.

This clonotype was observed a few times. The chain uses TRBV20-1 and TRBJ2-7, with D possibly being TRBD1 (5 bases). The CDR3 runs 12 residues. Trimming removed 6 bases at V and 1 base at J, with 10 bases between. Germline-derived CDR1 and CDR2 are DFQATT and SNEGSKA (reference sequence). The CDR3 is CSAIHRSYEQYF. The CDR3 DNA reads as TGCAGTGCCATCCACAGGTCCTACGAGCAGTACTTC.

This clonotype was found a few times. The genes are TRBV6-1 and TRBJ1-4; possible D gene TRBD1, 6 bases. Germline assignment: CDR1 MNHNS and CDR2 SASEGT. Trimming removed 7 bases from V and 6 bases from J, with 18 bases in between. This CDR3 spans 15 amino acids. This CDR3 reads CASIPRGRVDEKLFF. As DNA, the CDR3 is TGTGCCAGCATCCCCAGGGGCAGGGTTGATGAAAAACTGTTTTTT.

This clonotype was seen ten or more times. V gene TRBV29-1 combines with J gene TRBJ1-2; unclear D gene. Trimming pared 0 bases from V and 4 bases from J, leaving 9 bases between. CDR1 and CDR2 from the germline V gene are SQVTM and ANQGSEA. The CDR3 loop spans 13 amino acids. CDR3 nucleotides: TGCAGCGTTGAAGAGGCAGCCGGCTATGGCTACACCTTC. Protein product: CSVEEAAGYGYTF.

This chain joins TRBV6-2 or TRBV6-3 and TRBJ1-5, with D unresolved. The CDR3 extends over 15 amino acids. The germline V gene encodes CDR1 MNHEY and CDR2 SVGEGT. The V and J ends lost 1 base and 4 bases respectively, with 11 bases between them. The CDR3 here is CASSYFAGANQPQHF. The CDR3 DNA reads TGTGCCAGCAGTTACTTTGCAGGTGCTAATCAGCCCCAGCATTTT.

The rearrangement joins TRBV29-1 to TRBJ2-3; the D gene could be TRBD1 or TRBD2 (5 bases each). The germline V gene encodes CDR1 SQVTM and CDR2 ANQGSEA. CDR3 length equals 13 residues. V was clipped by 1 base and J by 2 bases, with 7 bases between them. The CDR3 here is CSVEGGTTDTQYF. DNA for the CDR3: TGCAGCGTTGAAGGGGGGACCACAGATACGCAGTATTTT.

This rearrangement joins TRBV28 to TRBJ2-5; no reliable D call. Germline-derived CDR1 and CDR2 are MDHEN and SYDVKM. CDR3 length: 12 residues. The germline V and J ends were trimmed by 6 bases and 5 bases, with 10 bases remaining between them. In nucleotides, the CDR3 is TGTGCCAGCAGCTATGGGATGGAGACCCAGTACTTC. The encoded protein is CASSYGMETQYF.

The gene calls are TRBV2 and TRBJ1-4; no clear D. V was trimmed by 6 bases and J by 0 bases, leaving 8 bases between them. The CDR3 sequence is 14 residues long. Per germline, CDR1 SNHLY and CDR2 FYNNEI. CDR3 nucleotides: TGTGCCAGCAGGGCACAGTCAACTAATGAAAAACTGTTTTTT. It yields the protein CASRAQSTNEKLFF.

A note on this clonotype: It may be a read error: a sequence one base away is much more abundant. CDR3 DNA: TGCGCCAGCAGCACATACCCGGGACAGGGTGTGAACACCGGGGAGCTGTTTTTT. It encodes CASSTYPGQGVNTGELFF. The chain joins TRBV5-1 to TRBJ2-2; 9 bases line up with TRBD1. The ends lost 4 bases at V and 1 base at J; junction bases unmatched: 11. CDR3 length equals 18 residues. The germline V gene has CDR1 SGHRS and CDR2 YFSETQ.

This clonotype was detected a few times. V and J are TRBV30 and TRBJ2-2; tentatively, D is TRBD1 (5 bases). The CDR3 spans 13 residues. Germline assignment: CDR1 GTSNPN and CDR2 SVGIG (reference sequence). The V end lost 4 bases, the J end lost 8 bases, and 14 bases lay between the germline ends. The CDR3 sequence: CAWNFRAEGELFF. The DNA for the CDR3 is TGTGCCTGGAACTTCAGGGCGGAAGGGGAGCTGTTTTTT.

This clonotype occurred a few times. The J gene is TRBJ2-1, the V gene TRBV6-6; D uncertain. The germline gives CDR1 MNHNY, CDR2 SVGAGI (reference sequence). The CDR3 is 13 amino acids. The V end was cut by 3 bases, the J end by 3 bases, with 6 bases between. CDR3 protein: CASSYTVYNEQFF. CDR3 bases: TGTGCCAGCAGTTATACAGTCTACAATGAGCAGTTCTTC.

The gene calls are TRBV13 and TRBJ1-5; D not certain. With 2 bases removed from V and 2 bases from J, the gap between germline ends came to 7 bases. The germline CDR1 and CDR2 sequences are PRHDT and FYEKMQ (reference sequence). The CDR3 loop spans 14 amino acids. CDR3 coding DNA: TGTGCCAGCAGCTTAAAGCGGGGCAATCAGCCCCAGCATTTT. Protein: CASSLKRGNQPQHF.

The chain is built from TRBV10-3 and TRBJ2-7, with D unclear. The germline V gene has CDR1 ENHRY and CDR2 SYGVKD. Trimming pared 0 bases from V and 2 bases from J, leaving 8 bases between. The CDR3 loop spans 14 amino acids. The CDR3: CAISESLGAYEQYF. The CDR3 DNA reads as TGTGCCATCAGTGAGTCGTTAGGTGCCTACGAGCAGTACTTC.

This clonotype was counted at least ten times. This chain uses TRBV18 with TRBJ2-1; perhaps TRBD1 as D (6 bases). The CDR3 contains 14 residues. Germline assignment: CDR1 KGHSH and CDR2 LQKENI. V lost 2 bases and J 4 bases, leaving 9 bases between the germline ends. The CDR3 region has the DNA TGTGCCAGCTCACCAGGACAGATTTACAATGAGCAGTTCTTC. It codes for CASSPGQIYNEQFF.

This clonotype was detected many times. The chain is built from TRBV3-1 and TRBJ2-7, with TRBD2 as a possible D gene (6 bases). The germline CDR1 and CDR2 sequences are LGHDT and YNNKEL (reference sequence). CDR3 length: 18 residues. Trimming stripped 0 bases from V and 5 bases from J, with 23 bases between. The CDR3 region is CASSQDIFGGRHADEQYF. The CDR3 DNA is TGTGCCAGCAGCCAAGATATCTTTGGGGGGAGGCACGCGGACGAGCAGTACTTC.